One and the same sample provided the 31 T cell receptor beta chains below, sequenced in a study of radiotherapy plus CTLA-4 blockade in lung cancer. TCRdb keeps only in-frame clones here, not all; method: immunoSEQ multiplex PCR. This sample yields about 98,000 clones, of which approximately 78% are seen a single time; under 4% belongs to the top ten. This specimen was peripheral blood, taken from a patient treated with radiotherapy plus ipilimumab. These receptors originate from a human donor with non-small cell lung cancer who had a partial response to radiotherapy plus ipilimumab.

The genes are TRBV28 and TRBJ2-7; possible D gene TRBD1, 5 bases. Germline V gene lookup returns CDR1 MDHEN and CDR2 SYDVKM. V lost 2 bases and J 0 bases, leaving 8 bases between the germline ends. CDR3 size: 14 residues. Written as DNA, the CDR3 is TGTGCCAGCAGTTTACCGGACAACTCCTACGAGCAGTACTTC. Translation gives CASSLPDNSYEQYF. Using reference TRBV28 and TRBJ2-7 for the parts outside the CDR3, the full variable domain is DVKVTQSSRYLVKRTGEKVFLECVQDMDHENMFWYRQDPGLGLRLIYFSYDVKMKEKGDIPEGYSVSREKKERFSLILESASTNQTSMYLCASSLPDNSYEQYFGPGTRLTVT.

This chain uses TRBV30 with TRBJ2-7; D perhaps matches TRBD1 (5 bases). Trimming pared 3 bases from V and 0 bases from J, leaving 9 bases between. The germline gives CDR1 GTSNPN, CDR2 SVGIG (reference sequence). The CDR3 is made up of 13 amino acids. The CDR3 protein is CAWRGVSSYEQYF. In DNA form, the CDR3 reads TGTGCCTGGAGAGGGGTTAGCTCCTACGAGCAGTACTTC.

The rearrangement links TRBV6-5 to TRBJ1-3; possible D gene TRBD1, 6 bases. CDR3 length equals 14 residues. The germline V and J ends were trimmed by 8 bases and 4 bases, with 15 bases remaining between them. Germline V gene data show CDR1 as MNHEY and CDR2 as SVGAGI. The CDR3 loop reads CASGQGLSGNTIYF. The CDR3 nucleotides are TGTGCCAGCGGCCAGGGGTTGTCAGGAAACACCATATATTTT.

The V and J genes are TRBV6-1 and TRBJ1-1, with 9 bases matching TRBD1. Germline CDR1 MNHNS, CDR2 SASEGT. This CDR3 has 14 amino acids. After removal of 5 bases from V and 7 bases from J, the junction contained 8 bases not matched to a gene. The chain's CDR3 is CASSTTGGRGEAFF. The CDR3, as DNA: TGTGCCAGCAGTACCACAGGGGGCCGGGGTGAAGCTTTCTTT.

The gene calls are TRBV7-3 and TRBJ2-1, with TRBD2 identical over 8 bases. J lost 5 bases, V lost 5 bases, and 11 bases had no gene match. The CDR3 has 16 amino acids. The germline CDR1 and CDR2 sequences are SGHTA and FQGTGA. CDR3 DNA: TGTGCCAGCAGCCCACGGCCTAGCGGGTCCAACAATGAGCAGTTCTTC. Its translation is CASSPRPSGSNNEQFF.

With respect to this clone: The junction departs from the called germline gene at one end, perhaps through a read error. This rearrangement joins TRBV28 to TRBJ2-7, with 8 bases that match TRBD1. Germline V gives CDR1 MDHEN, CDR2 SYDVKM. This CDR3 is built from 13 residues. The CDR3 is CASSTVDRDRKDF. The DNA for the CDR3 is TGTGCCAGCAGCACAGTGGACCGGGACAGGAAAGACTTC.

The genes are TRBV7-9 and TRBJ1-5; D not resolved. Germline assignment: CDR1 SEHNR and CDR2 FQNEAQ (reference sequence). The CDR3 length is 13 residues. V was trimmed by 8 bases and J by 4 bases, leaving 12 bases between them. The CDR3 sequence: CASAKGGNQPQHF. As DNA, the CDR3 is TGTGCCAGCGCAAAGGGAGGGAATCAGCCCCAGCATTTT. The complete variable domain, with remaining parts taken from reference TRBV7-9 and TRBJ1-5, reads DTGVSQNPRHKITKRGQNVTFRCDPISEHNRLYWYRQTLGQGPEFLTYFQNEAQLEKSRLLSDRFSAERPKGSFSTLEIQRTEQGDSAMYLCASAKGGNQPQHFGDGTRLSIL.

The chain has TRBV23-1 and TRBJ2-1; 7 bases fit TRBD2. TRBV23-1 is filed as an ORF, its function uncertain. The CDR3 is made up of 19 amino acids. V trimming: 4 bases; J trimming: 4 bases; junction bases outside the gene matches: 19. CDR3 coding DNA: TGCGCCAGCAGTCTTTGCTGCTCGGCGGGAGAAAACGTTTACAATGAGCAGTTCTTC. Its protein product is CASSLCCSAGENVYNEQFF.

The chain carries TRBV19 and TRBJ2-3, with 11 bases matching TRBD2. J was trimmed by 2 bases and V by 6 bases; bases with no gene match: 7. The CDR3 loop spans 16 amino acids. The germline V gene has CDR1 LNHDA and CDR2 SQIVND (reference sequence). As DNA, the CDR3 is TGTGCCAGTAGCCGTCCGACTAGCGGGGCCACAGATACGCAGTATTTT. The encoded protein is CASSRPTSGATDTQYF.

This clone was counted once. The genes are TRBV27 and TRBJ1-2, with unresolved D. CDR1 is MNHEY and CDR2 is SMNVEV in the germline V gene (reference sequence). The CDR3 spans 13 residues. Trimming stripped 5 bases from V and 4 bases from J, with 11 bases between. This chain's CDR3 is CASSPVTGYGYTF. CDR3 coding DNA: TGTGCCAGCAGTCCCGTTACTGGCTATGGCTACACCTTC.

The gene calls are TRBV27 and TRBJ2-1, with 10 bases matching TRBD2. Germline assignment: CDR1 MNHEY and CDR2 SMNVEV (reference sequence). Trimming removed 7 bases from V and 5 bases from J; junction bases left unmatched: 2. This CDR3 contains 13 residues. DNA for the CDR3: TGTGCCAGCACACTAGCGGGGAACAATGAGCAGTTCTTC. The encoded protein is CASTLAGNNEQFF.

The rearrangement joins TRBV14 to TRBJ1-2; D is uncertain. In germline, CDR1 is SGHDN, CDR2 FVKESK. The CDR3 has 13 amino acids. Trimming took 2 bases from V and 3 from J, leaving 7 bases between them. CDR3 DNA: TGTGCCAGCAGCCAAACAGCTGACTATGGCTACACCTTC. Its translation is CASSQTADYGYTF.

The chain carries TRBV27 and TRBJ1-1; a weak D match, TRBD1 (6 bases). Germline V gene sequence: CDR1 MNHEY, CDR2 SMNVEV (reference sequence). The CDR3 is 15 amino acids. With 3 bases removed from V and 4 bases from J, the gap between germline ends came to 15 bases. In DNA form, the CDR3 reads TGTGCCAGCAGTTTCTACGGACAGAAGGGCACTGAAGCTTTCTTT. Its protein is CASSFYGQKGTEAFF.

The chain uses TRBV2 and TRBJ2-7; tentative D call: TRBD2 (7 bases). The CDR3 runs to 15 residues. Trimming took off 7 bases at V and 3 bases at J, with 19 bases between the two ends. Germline V CDR1 and CDR2: SNHLY, FYNNEI. In nucleotides, the CDR3 is TGTGCCAGCAAGGGTGGGGGGGCTCCCTACTACGAGCAGTACTTC. Translated: CASKGGGAPYYEQYF. The full variable domain, its missing parts supplied by reference TRBV2 and TRBJ2-7, is EPEVTQTPSHQVTQMGQEVILRCVPISNHLYFYWYRQILGQKVEFLVSFYNNEISEKSEIFDDQFSVERPDGSNFTLKIRSTKLEDSAMYFCASKGGGAPYYEQYFGPGTRLTVT.

V and J are TRBV7-3 and TRBJ2-5; 8 nucleotides align to TRBD2. Per germline, CDR1 SGHTA and CDR2 FQGTGA. The CDR3 length is 15 residues. The V and J ends lost 5 bases and 4 bases, in that order; junction bases with no gene match: 9. CDR3: CASSLTPAGGETQYF. The CDR3 DNA reads TGTGCCAGCAGCCTTACCCCCGCGGGAGGAGAGACCCAGTACTTC.

J is TRBJ2-2 and V is TRBV9, with D maybe TRBD2 (6 bases). This CDR3 comprises 16 residues. Germline CDR1 reads SGDLS; CDR2 reads YYNGEE. V was trimmed by 4 bases and J by 4 bases, leaving 17 bases between them. The CDR3 nucleotides are TGTGCCAGCAGCCCACAACCTAGAGCGGGCACCGGGGAGCTGTTTTTT. Protein: CASSPQPRAGTGELFF.

V usage is TRBV28 and J usage is TRBJ1-5; TRBD1 matches 9 bases. Per germline, CDR1 MDHEN and CDR2 SYDVKM. With V trimmed by 6 bases and J by 4 bases, 7 bases remained unmatched. The CDR3 length is 15 residues. CDR3 loop: CASSAAGQGNQPQHF. In nucleotides, the CDR3 is TGTGCCAGCAGCGCCGCGGGACAGGGTAATCAGCCCCAGCATTTT.

The V and J genes are TRBV6-5 and TRBJ1-4; the D is unclear. Germline values: CDR1 MNHEY, CDR2 SVGAGI. The CDR3 contains 15 residues. V was clipped by 0 bases and J by 5 bases, with 10 bases between them. CDR3 DNA: TGTGCCAGCAGTTACTCGTCCAGAACAAATGAAAAACTGTTTTTT. It specifies CASSYSSRTNEKLFF.

This rearrangement joins TRBV4-2 to TRBJ1-1; D gene uncertain. Germline V gene lookup returns CDR1 LGHNA and CDR2 YNFKEQ. V lost 1 base, J lost 1 base, and 10 bases lay in between. There are 15 residues in the CDR3. CDR3 region: CASSQVQVGNTEAFF. For the CDR3, the DNA is TGTGCCAGCAGCCAAGTTCAGGTGGGGAACACTGAAGCTTTCTTT.

The chain carries TRBV15 and TRBJ2-5, with D maybe TRBD1 (6 bases). Trimming stripped 4 bases from V and 11 bases from J, with 29 bases between. The CDR3 consists of 17 residues. CDR1 and CDR2 (germline): LNHNV, YYDKDF (reference sequence). The CDR3 region has the DNA TGTGCCACCAGCAACTATGGGGGCAGGGACCTCTTGAAAGAGCAGTACTTC. Its protein is CATSNYGGRDLLKEQYF.

The rearrangement links TRBV5-1 to TRBJ1-1; 8 positions agree with TRBD1. The germline V gene encodes CDR1 SGHRS and CDR2 YFSETQ. With 0 bases clipped from V and 2 bases from J, the junction kept 6 bases outside the gene matches. There are 16 residues in the CDR3. CDR3 nucleotide sequence: TGCGCCAGCAGCTTGGGCATGGGGACAGGAAACACTGAAGCTTTCTTT. Translation: CASSLGMGTGNTEAFF.

V and J are TRBV6-6 and TRBJ2-7, with D tentatively TRBD2 (6 bases). V lost 10 bases, J lost 6 bases, and 19 bases lay in between. The CDR3 consists of 13 residues. Per the germline V gene, CDR1 is MNHNY and CDR2 is SVGAGI (reference sequence). The CDR3: CATSGGGAGEQYF. The CDR3 nucleotides read TGTGCCACCTCAGGAGGCGGGGCAGGCGAGCAGTACTTC.

The genes are TRBV7-7 and TRBJ2-7; 7 bases agree with TRBD2. The V and J ends lost 5 bases and 0 bases, in that order; junction bases with no gene match: 4. CDR3 length equals 14 residues. CDR1 is SSHAT and CDR2 is FNYEAQ in the germline V gene (reference sequence). This CDR3 is CASSVQRDSYEQYF. In DNA, the CDR3 is TGTGCCAGCAGCGTACAGCGGGACTCCTACGAGCAGTACTTC.

This clone turned up a few times. The chain uses TRBV6-5 and TRBJ2-1, with D possibly matching TRBD2 (6 bases). Trimming removed 4 bases from V and 10 bases from J, with 8 bases in between. Germline CDR1 reads MNHEY; CDR2 reads SVGAGI. The length of the CDR3 is 11 residues. As DNA, the CDR3 is TGTGCCAGCAGTTCAGGGAGGGAGCAGTTCTTC. Translation gives CASSSGREQFF.

This chain joins TRBV7-2 and TRBJ2-6; 10 bases line up with TRBD2. Per germline, CDR1 SGHTA and CDR2 FQGNSA. The CDR3 totals 18 residues. V shed 5 bases and J 0 bases; nucleotides not matched to a gene: 7. In nucleotides, the CDR3 is TGTGCCAGCAGCCGAGCGGGACTAGCGAGCTCTGGGGCCAACGTCCTGACTTTC. This translates into CASSRAGLASSGANVLTF.

The sample holds a few counts of this clone. The rearrangement links TRBV10-2 to TRBJ2-6; the D is unclear. Germline lookup yields CDR1 WSHSY and CDR2 SAAADI. Deletions cut 3 bases from V and 5 bases from J, with 8 bases between. CDR3 length: 14 residues. This chain's CDR3 is CASSDERRANVLTF. CDR3 nucleotide sequence: TGCGCCAGCAGTGACGAGAGGAGGGCCAACGTCCTGACTTTC.

This chain uses TRBV6-5 with TRBJ1-1; a possible D gene is TRBD1 (5 bases). Deletions cut 0 bases from V and 1 base from J, with 6 bases between. This CDR3 is built from 14 residues. Germline CDR1 reads MNHEY; CDR2 reads SVGAGI. CDR3 in amino acids: CASSYSGGNTEAFF. DNA for the CDR3: TGTGCCAGCAGTTACTCGGGGGGGAACACTGAAGCTTTCTTT.

The chain carries TRBV6-1 and TRBJ1-1, with 7 bases identical to TRBD1. The CDR3 is 15 residues long. After removal of 7 bases from V and 1 base from J, the junction contained 9 bases not matched to a gene. CDR1 is MNHNS and CDR2 is SASEGT in the germline V gene. The CDR3 DNA reads as TGTGCCAGCATAGAGGGGGCCCTACCGAACACTGAAGCTTTCTTT. Its translation: CASIEGALPNTEAFF.

This sequence joins TRBV7-9 and TRBJ2-7; D call uncertain. The germline V and J ends were trimmed by 5 bases and 7 bases, with 18 bases remaining between them. The CDR3 totals 14 residues. Germline V gene lookup returns CDR1 SEHNR and CDR2 FQNEAQ (reference sequence). CDR3 nucleotide sequence: TGTGCCAGCAGCCTGCTAGGCCGTCCTGTAGAGCAGTACTTC. Translation gives CASSLLGRPVEQYF.

The sample holds a few counts of this clone. The rearrangement links TRBV28 to TRBJ1-4; possible D gene TRBD1, 5 bases. The V and J ends lost 11 bases and 3 bases respectively, with 13 bases between them. The V gene's germline CDR1 is MDHEN and CDR2 SYDVKM. The CDR3 consists of 13 residues. The CDR3 DNA reads TGTGCCGGATCGACAGAGCCTAATGAAAAACTGTTTTTT. Protein: CAGSTEPNEKLFF. Together with reference TRBV28 and TRBJ1-4, the CDR3 gives the full variable domain: DVKVTQSSRYLVKRTGEKVFLECVQDMDHENMFWYRQDPGLGLRLIYFSYDVKMKEKGDIPEGYSVSREKKERFSLILESASTNQTSMYLCAGSTEPNEKLFFGSGTQLSVL.

This chain uses TRBV6-6 with TRBJ2-7; the match to TRBD1 covers 7 bases. CDR3 length equals 14 residues. Trimming cost V 6 bases and J 3 bases; bases outside gene matches: 8. Per germline, CDR1 MNHNY and CDR2 SVGAGI (reference sequence). Written as DNA, the CDR3 is TGTGCCAGCAGACTCCGGGACAGAGACTACGAGCAGTACTTC. Amino acids: CASRLRDRDYEQYF.